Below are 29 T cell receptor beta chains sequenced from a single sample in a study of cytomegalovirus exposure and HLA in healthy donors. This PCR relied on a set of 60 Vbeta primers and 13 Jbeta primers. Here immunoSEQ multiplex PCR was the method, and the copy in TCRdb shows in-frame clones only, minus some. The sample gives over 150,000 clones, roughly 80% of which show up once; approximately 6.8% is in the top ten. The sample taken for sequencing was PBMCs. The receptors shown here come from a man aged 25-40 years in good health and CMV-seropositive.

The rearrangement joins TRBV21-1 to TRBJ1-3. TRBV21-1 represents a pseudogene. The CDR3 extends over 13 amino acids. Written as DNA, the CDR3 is TGTGCCAGCAGCAAGAGGGTCGGAAACACCATATATTTT. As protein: CASSKRVGNTIYF.

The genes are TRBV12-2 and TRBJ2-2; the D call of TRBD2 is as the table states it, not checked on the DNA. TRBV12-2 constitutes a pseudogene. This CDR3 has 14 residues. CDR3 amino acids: CASRLAEDTGELFF. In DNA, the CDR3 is TGTGCAAGTCGCTTAGCGGAGGACACCGGGGAGCTGTTTTTT.

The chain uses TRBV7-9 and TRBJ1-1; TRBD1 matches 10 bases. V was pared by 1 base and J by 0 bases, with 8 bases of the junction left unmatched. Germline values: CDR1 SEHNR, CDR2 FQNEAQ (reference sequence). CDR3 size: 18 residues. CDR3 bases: TGTGCCAGCAGCTTAGGGTCCCTGACAGGGGGCATGAACACTGAAGCTTTCTTT. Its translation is CASSLGSLTGGMNTEAFF. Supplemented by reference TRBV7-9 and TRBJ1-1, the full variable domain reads DTGVSQNPRHKITKRGQNVTFRCDPISEHNRLYWYRQTLGQGPEFLTYFQNEAQLEKSRLLSDRFSAERPKGSFSTLEIQRTEQGDSAMYLCASSLGSLTGGMNTEAFFGQGTRLTVV.

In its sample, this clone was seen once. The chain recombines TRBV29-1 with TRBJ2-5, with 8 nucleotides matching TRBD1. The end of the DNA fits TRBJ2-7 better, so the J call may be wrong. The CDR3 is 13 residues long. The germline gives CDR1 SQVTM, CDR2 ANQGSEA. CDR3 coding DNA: TGCAGCGTTTGGTGGACAGGGTCCTACGAGCAGTACTTC. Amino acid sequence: CSVWWTGSYEQYF.

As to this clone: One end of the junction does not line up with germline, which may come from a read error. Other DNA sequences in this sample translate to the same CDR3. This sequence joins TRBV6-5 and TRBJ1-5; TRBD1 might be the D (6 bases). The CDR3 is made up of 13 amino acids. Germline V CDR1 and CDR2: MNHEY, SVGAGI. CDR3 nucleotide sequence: TGCGCCAGCAAACGACAGGACAATCAGCCCCAGCATTTT. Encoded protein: CASKRQDNQPQHF.

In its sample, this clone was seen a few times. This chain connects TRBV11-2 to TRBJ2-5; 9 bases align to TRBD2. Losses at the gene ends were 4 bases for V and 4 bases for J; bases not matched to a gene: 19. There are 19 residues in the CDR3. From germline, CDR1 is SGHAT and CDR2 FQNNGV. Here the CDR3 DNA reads TGTGCCAGCAGCTCTCGAGAGGTCGCGGGGGGGCGGATGAGAGAGACCCAGTACTTC. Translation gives CASSSREVAGGRMRETQYF.

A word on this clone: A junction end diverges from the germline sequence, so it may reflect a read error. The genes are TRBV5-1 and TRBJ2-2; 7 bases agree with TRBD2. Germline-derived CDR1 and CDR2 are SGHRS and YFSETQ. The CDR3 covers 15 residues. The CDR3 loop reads CASSQAGWNAGELFF. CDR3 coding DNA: TGCGCCAGCAGCCAAGCGGGGTGGAACGCCGGGGAGCTGTTTTTT.

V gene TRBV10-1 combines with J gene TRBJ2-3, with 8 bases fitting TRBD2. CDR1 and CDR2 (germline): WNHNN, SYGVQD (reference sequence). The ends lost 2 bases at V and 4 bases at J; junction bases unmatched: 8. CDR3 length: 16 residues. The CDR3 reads CASSERARGGPDTQYF. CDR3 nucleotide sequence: TGCGCCAGCAGTGAGAGGGCACGGGGGGGACCAGATACGCAGTATTTT.

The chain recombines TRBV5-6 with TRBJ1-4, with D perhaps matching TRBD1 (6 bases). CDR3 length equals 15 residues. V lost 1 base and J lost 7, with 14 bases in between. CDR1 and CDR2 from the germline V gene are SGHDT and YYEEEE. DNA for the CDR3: TGTGCCAGCAGCTTGAAGGGGGGCGGGAGTGAAAAACTGTTTTTT. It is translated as CASSLKGGGSEKLFF.

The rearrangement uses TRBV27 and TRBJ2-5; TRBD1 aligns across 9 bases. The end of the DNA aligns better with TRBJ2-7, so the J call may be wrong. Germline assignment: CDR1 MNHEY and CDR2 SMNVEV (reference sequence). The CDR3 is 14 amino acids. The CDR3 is CASRGDRDRGEQYF. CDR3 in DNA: TGTGCCAGCAGGGGGGACAGGGATCGGGGCGAGCAGTACTTC.

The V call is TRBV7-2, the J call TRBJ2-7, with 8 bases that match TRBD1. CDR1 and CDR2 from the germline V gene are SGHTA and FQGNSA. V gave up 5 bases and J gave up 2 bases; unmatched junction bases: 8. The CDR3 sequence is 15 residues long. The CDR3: CASSAVPDRAYEQYF. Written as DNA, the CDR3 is TGTGCCAGCAGCGCAGTTCCGGACAGGGCCTACGAGCAGTACTTC.

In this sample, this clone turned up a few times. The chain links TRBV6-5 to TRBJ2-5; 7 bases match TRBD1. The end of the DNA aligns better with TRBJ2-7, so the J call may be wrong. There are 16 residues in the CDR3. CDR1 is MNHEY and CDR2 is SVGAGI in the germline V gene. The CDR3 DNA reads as TGTGCCAGCAGTTACAGTGTTGACAGGGTGTCCTACGAGCAGTACTTC. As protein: CASSYSVDRVSYEQYF.

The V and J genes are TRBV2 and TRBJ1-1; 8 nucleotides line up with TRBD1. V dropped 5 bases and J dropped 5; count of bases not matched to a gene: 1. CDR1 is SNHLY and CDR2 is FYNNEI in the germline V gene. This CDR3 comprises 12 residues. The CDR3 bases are TGTGCCAGCAGTCGGACAGGGACTGAAGCTTTCTTT. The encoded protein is CASSRTGTEAFF.

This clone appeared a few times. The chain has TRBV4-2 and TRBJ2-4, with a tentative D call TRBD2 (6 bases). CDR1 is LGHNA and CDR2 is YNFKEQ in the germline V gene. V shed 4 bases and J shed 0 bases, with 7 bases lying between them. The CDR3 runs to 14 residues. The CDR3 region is CASSPGLAKNIQYF. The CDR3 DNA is TGTGCCAGCAGCCCGGGACTAGCCAAAAACATTCAGTACTTC.

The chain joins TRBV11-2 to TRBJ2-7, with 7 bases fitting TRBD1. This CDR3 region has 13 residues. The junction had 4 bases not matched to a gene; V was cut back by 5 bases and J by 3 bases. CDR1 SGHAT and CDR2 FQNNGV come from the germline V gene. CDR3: CASSLGQVYEQYF. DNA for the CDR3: TGTGCCAGCAGCCTTGGACAGGTCTACGAGCAGTACTTC.

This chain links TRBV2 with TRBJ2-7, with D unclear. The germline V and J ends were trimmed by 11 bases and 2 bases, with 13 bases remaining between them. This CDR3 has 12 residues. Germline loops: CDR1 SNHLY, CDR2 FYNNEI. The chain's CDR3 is CAGQVSTYEQYF. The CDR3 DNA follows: TGTGCCGGCCAAGTCTCCACCTACGAGCAGTACTTC.

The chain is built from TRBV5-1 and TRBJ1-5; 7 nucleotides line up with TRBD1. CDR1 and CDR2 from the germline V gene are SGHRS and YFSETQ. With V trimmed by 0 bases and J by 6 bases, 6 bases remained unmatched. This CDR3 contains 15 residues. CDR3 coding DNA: TGCGCCAGCAGCTTGGATGAGGGGGCAGGTCAGCCCCAGCATTTT. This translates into CASSLDEGAGQPQHF.

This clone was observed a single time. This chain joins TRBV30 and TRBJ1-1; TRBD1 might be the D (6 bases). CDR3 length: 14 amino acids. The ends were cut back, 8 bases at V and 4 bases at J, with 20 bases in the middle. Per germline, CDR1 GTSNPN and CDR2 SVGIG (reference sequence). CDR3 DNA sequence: TGTGCCGGCGCTAACCCCCCAGGGGTCACTGAAGCTTTCTTT. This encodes CAGANPPGVTEAFF.

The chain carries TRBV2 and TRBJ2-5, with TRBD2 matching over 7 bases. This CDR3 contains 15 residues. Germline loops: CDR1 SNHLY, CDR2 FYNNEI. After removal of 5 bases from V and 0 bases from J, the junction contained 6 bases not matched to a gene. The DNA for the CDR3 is TGTGCCAGCAGTAAACTCGCGGGGGACCAAGAGACCCAGTACTTC. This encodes CASSKLAGDQETQYF.

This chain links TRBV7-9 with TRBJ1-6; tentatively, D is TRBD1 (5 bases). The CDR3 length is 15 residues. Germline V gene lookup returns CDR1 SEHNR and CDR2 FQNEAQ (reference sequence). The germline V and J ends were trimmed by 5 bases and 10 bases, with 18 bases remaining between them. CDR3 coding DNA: TGTGCCAGCAGCGGTGGTGGAGGGGAAGACTCACCCCTCCACTTT. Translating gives CASSGGGGEDSPLHF.

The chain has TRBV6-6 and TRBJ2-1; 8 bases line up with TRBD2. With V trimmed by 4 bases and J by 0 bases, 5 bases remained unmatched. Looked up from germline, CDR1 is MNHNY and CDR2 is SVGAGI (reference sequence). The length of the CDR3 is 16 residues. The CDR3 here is CASSFHSGASYNEQFF. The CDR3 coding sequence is TGTGCCAGCAGTTTCCATAGCGGGGCCTCCTACAATGAGCAGTTCTTC.

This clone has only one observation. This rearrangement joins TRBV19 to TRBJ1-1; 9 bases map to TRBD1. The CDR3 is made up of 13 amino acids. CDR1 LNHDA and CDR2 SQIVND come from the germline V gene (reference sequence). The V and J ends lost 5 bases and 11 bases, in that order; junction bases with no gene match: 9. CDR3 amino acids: CASSGDRGSWAFF. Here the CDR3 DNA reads TGTGCCAGTAGTGGCGACAGGGGGAGTTGGGCTTTCTTT.

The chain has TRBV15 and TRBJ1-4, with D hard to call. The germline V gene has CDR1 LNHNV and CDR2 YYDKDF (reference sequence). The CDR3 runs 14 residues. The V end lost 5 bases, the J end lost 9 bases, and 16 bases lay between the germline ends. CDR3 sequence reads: CATSDSMTNQKLFF. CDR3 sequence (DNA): TGTGCCACCAGCGACTCCATGACGAACCAAAAACTGTTTTTT. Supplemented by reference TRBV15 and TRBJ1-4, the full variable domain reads DAMVIQNPRYQVTQFGKPVTLSCSQTLNHNVMYWYQQKSSQAPKLLFHYYDKDFNNEADTPDNFQSRRPNTSFCFLDIRSPGLGDTAMYLCATSDSMTNQKLFFGSGTQLSVL.

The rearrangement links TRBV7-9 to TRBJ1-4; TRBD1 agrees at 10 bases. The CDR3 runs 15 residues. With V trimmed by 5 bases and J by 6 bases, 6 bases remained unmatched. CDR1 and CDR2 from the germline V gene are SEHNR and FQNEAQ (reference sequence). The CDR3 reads CASSIWGTGDEKLFF. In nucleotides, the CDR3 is TGTGCCAGCAGCATATGGGGGACAGGGGATGAAAAACTGTTTTTT. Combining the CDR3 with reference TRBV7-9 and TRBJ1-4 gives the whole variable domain DTGVSQNPRHKITKRGQNVTFRCDPISEHNRLYWYRQTLGQGPEFLTYFQNEAQLEKSRLLSDRFSAERPKGSFSTLEIQRTEQGDSAMYLCASSIWGTGDEKLFFGSGTQLSVL.

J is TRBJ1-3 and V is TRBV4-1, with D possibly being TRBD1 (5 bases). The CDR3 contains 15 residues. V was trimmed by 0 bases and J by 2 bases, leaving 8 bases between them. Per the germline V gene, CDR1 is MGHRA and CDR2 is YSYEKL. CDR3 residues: CASSQDGATGNTIYF. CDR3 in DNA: TGCGCCAGCAGCCAAGATGGGGCAACTGGAAACACCATATATTTT.

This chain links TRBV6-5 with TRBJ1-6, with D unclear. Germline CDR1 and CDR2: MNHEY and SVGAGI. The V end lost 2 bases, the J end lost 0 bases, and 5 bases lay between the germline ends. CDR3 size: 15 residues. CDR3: CASSYADSYNSPLHF. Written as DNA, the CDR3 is TGTGCCAGCAGTTACGCAGACTCCTATAATTCACCCCTCCACTTT.

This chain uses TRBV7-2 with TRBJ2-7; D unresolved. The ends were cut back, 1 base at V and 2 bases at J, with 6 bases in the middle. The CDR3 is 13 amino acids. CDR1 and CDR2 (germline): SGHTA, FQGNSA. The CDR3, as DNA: TGTGCCAGCAGCTTAGGCGCGACCTACGAGCAGTACTTC. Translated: CASSLGATYEQYF. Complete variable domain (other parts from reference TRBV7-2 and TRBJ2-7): GAGVSQSPSNKVTEKGKDVELRCDPISGHTALYWYRQSLGQGLEFLIYFQGNSAPDKSGLPSDRFSAERTGGSVSTLTIQRTQQEDSAVYLCASSLGATYEQYFGPGTRLTVT.

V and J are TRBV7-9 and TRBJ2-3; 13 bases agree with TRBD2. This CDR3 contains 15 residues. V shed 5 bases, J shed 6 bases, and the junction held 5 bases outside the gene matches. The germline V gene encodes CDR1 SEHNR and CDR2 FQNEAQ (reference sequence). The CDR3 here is CASSEGLAGLDTQYF. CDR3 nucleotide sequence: TGTGCCAGCAGCGAGGGACTAGCGGGACTGGATACGCAGTATTTT. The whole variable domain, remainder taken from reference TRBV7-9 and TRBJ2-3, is DTGVSQNPRHKITKRGQNVTFRCDPISEHNRLYWYRQTLGQGPEFLTYFQNEAQLEKSRLLSDRFSAERPKGSFSTLEIQRTEQGDSAMYLCASSEGLAGLDTQYFGPGTRLTVL.

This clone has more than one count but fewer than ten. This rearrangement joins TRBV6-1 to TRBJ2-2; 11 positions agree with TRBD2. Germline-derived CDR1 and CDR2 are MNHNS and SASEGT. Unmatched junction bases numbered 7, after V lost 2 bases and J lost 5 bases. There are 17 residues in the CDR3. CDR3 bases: TGTGCCAGCAGTGAAAGTAGCGGGGGGGCGTATACCGGGGAGCTGTTTTTT. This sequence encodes CASSESSGGAYTGELFF.